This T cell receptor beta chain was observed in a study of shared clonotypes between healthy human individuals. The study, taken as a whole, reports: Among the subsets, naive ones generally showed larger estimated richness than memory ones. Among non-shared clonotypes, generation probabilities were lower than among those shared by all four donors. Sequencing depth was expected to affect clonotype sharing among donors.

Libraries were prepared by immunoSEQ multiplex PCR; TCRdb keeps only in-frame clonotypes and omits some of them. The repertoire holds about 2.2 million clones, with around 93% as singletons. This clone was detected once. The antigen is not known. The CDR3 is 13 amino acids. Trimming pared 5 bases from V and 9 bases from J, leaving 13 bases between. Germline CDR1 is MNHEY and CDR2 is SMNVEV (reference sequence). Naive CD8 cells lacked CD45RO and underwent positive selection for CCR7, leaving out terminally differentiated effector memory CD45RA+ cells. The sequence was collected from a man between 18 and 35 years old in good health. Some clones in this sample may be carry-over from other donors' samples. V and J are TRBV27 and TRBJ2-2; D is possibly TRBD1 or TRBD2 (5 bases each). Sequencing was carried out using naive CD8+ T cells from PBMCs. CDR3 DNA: TGTGCCAGCAGTCCCCGGGGCCACAGGGAGCTGTTTTTT. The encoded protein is CASSPRGHRELFF.